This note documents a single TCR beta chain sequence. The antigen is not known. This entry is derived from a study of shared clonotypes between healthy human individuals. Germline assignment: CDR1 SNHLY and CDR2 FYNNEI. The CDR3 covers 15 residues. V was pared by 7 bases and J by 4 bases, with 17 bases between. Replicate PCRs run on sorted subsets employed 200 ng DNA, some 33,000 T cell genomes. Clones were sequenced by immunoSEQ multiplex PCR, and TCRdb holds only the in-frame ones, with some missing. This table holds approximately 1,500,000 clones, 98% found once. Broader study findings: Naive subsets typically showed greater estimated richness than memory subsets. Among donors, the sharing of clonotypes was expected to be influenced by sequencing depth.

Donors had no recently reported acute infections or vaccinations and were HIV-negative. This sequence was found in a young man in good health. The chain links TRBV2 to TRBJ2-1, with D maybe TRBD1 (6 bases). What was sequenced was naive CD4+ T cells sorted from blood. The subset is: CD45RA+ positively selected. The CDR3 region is CASTIGAGAYNEQFF. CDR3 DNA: TGTGCCAGCACCATTGGGGCAGGGGCTTACAATGAGCAGTTCTTC.